The clone carrying this TCR beta chain occurred a few times. The data are from a study of T cells in Graves' hyperthyroidism and ophthalmopathy. CDR1 and CDR2 from the germline V gene are LGHDT and YNNKEL (reference sequence). The CDR3 has 16 amino acids. V was pared by 0 bases and J by 2 bases, with 10 bases between. RNA transcripts provided the source from which TCR beta CDR3 regions were amplified. HTBI primers were the set used in a first-round RT-PCR of the TCR CDR3. TCRdb itself ran the multiplex PCR reads through MiXCR, one entry per CDR3 protein. The table includes about 640,000 distinct CDR3 sequences, approximately 42% detected once.

The specimen was peripheral blood or thyroid tissue (not recorded which). This chain links TRBV3-1 with TRBJ1-4; the D is unclear. This receptor was taken from an adult man with Graves' disease, either hyperthyroidism or ophthalmopathy (not recorded which). CDR3 loop: CASSQDLGATNEKLFF. Written as DNA, the CDR3 is TGTGCCAGCAGCCAAGACCTGGGCGCGACTAATGAAAAACTGTTTTTT.